This T cell receptor (beta chain) comes out of a study of Ad26.COV2.S vaccination and SARS-CoV-2 variants. In the study overall: Ad26.COV2.S was injected intramuscularly once or twice, 56 days apart.

Here immunoSEQ multiplex PCR was the method, and the copy in TCRdb shows in-frame clones only, minus some. The sample lists about 400,000 clones, about 90% seen once, with around 1.8% in the top ten. Stated treatment: around 19 received Ad26.COV2.S at low or high dose, single or two shots; about 5 received placebo; per-sample allocation not given. Following the first vaccine or placebo injection, samples were taken on day 63. Expression of Wuhan-strain SARS-CoV-2 spike came from the Ad26 vector that formed the vaccine. The sample was peripheral blood, taken in a trial of Ad26.COV2.S vaccine versus placebo. The source of this sequence is a person aged 18-65 years who received the Ad26.COV2.S COVID-19 vaccine or a placebo.

The CDR3 protein is CASSQNPWGTVVSYSNQPQHF. The CDR3 DNA reads as TGCGCCAGCAGCCAAAATCCGTGGGGAACAGTCGTAAGTTATAGCAATCAGCCCCAGCATTTT. The chain has TRBV4-1 and TRBJ1-5; D unresolved. This CDR3 spans 21 amino acids. Germline V gives CDR1 MGHRA, CDR2 YSYEKL. V dropped 2 bases and J dropped 0 bases, with 26 bases sitting between them.